The sequence of this T cell receptor (beta chain) was determined in a study of T cell repertoires in cytomegalovirus infection. Study summary: It was the public TCR beta signatures that indicated both CMV infection and matching HLA type.

TCRdb reprocessed the reads via MiXCR and lists one record per CDR3 protein. The data contain about 450,000 distinct CDR3 sequences, approximately 30% of them singletons. The CDR3 is 14 amino acids. Trimming left V 2 bases short and J 7 bases short, with 15 bases between. CDR1 and CDR2 from the germline V gene are MNHEY and SVGAGI. Study observations and caveats: Predominance within the ex vivo response was attributable to HLA-C-restricted CMV-specific TCR beta clonotypes.

To note about this clonotype: Its specificity is not known.

The V gene is TRBV6-5, the J gene TRBJ2-7; D ambiguous. Sample: PBMCs. This receptor was taken from a human donor in good health (CMV status not recorded). Some clones in this sample may be carry-over from other donors' samples. Written as DNA, the CDR3 is TGTGCCAGCAGTTACGATAACGGGTTTGGTGAGCAGTACTTC. Translated, it gives CASSYDNGFGEQYF.